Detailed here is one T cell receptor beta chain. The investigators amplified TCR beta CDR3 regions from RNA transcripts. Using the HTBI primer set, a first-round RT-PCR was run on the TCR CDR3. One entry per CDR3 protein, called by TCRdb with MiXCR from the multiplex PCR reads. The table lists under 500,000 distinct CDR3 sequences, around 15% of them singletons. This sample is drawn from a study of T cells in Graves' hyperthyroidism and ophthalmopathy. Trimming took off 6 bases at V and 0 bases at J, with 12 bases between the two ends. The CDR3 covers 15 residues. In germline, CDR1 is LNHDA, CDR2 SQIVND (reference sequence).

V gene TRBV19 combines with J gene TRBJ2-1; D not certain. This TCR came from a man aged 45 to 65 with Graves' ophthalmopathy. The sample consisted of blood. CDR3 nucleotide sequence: TGTGCCAGTAGCCGTATGGTGGGCTCCTACAATGAGCAGTTCTTC. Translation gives CASSRMVGSYNEQFF.